Below, 4 T cell receptor beta chains from the same sample are listed, as sequenced in a study of cytomegalovirus exposure and HLA in healthy donors. Method: immunoSEQ multiplex PCR; TCRdb's copy keeps in-frame clones and lacks some. Seen here are 150,000 to 200,000 clones, approximately 84% observed once, and the top ten hold 6% to 9%. The sample taken for sequencing was PBMCs. These receptors were obtained from a young man in good health and CMV-seropositive.

The rearrangement joins TRBV10-3 to TRBJ2-1, with D perhaps TRBD2 (6 bases). CDR3 length equals 15 residues. Trimming took 4 bases from V and 4 from J, leaving 14 bases between them. Germline lookup yields CDR1 ENHRY and CDR2 SYGVKD. CDR3 sequence (DNA): TGTGCCATCAGTGCCGGGACTTCTTTATACAATGAGCAGTTCTTC. It yields the protein CAISAGTSLYNEQFF.

The chain employs TRBV27 and TRBJ2-1; 7 nucleotides align to TRBD2. J gave up 5 bases and V 5 bases, and 21 bases lay outside the gene matches. The germline gives CDR1 MNHEY, CDR2 SMNVEV (reference sequence). This CDR3 comprises 19 residues. DNA of the CDR3: TGTGCCAGCAGTCTAACTACCCAAAGCGGGAATATTGGGGACAATGAGCAGTTCTTC. Its protein is CASSLTTQSGNIGDNEQFF.

The genes are TRBV6-5 and TRBJ2-7; 11 nucleotides agree with TRBD2. V shed 6 bases and J 3 bases; nucleotides not matched to a gene: 4. CDR1 and CDR2 from the germline V gene are MNHEY and SVGAGI. The CDR3 spans 14 residues. The CDR3 loop is CASSPLAGGYEQYF. The CDR3 region has the DNA TGTGCCAGCAGCCCCCTAGCGGGAGGCTACGAGCAGTACTTC.

The chain is built from TRBV7-2 and TRBJ1-2; weak D call: TRBD1 (5 bases). The germline V gene has CDR1 SGHTA and CDR2 FQGNSA. There are 15 residues in the CDR3. V lost 2 bases, J lost 1 base, and 11 bases lay in between. The CDR3 bases are TGTGCCAGCAGCTTAAAGGCAGGACATAACTATGGCTACACCTTC. Its protein product is CASSLKAGHNYGYTF.